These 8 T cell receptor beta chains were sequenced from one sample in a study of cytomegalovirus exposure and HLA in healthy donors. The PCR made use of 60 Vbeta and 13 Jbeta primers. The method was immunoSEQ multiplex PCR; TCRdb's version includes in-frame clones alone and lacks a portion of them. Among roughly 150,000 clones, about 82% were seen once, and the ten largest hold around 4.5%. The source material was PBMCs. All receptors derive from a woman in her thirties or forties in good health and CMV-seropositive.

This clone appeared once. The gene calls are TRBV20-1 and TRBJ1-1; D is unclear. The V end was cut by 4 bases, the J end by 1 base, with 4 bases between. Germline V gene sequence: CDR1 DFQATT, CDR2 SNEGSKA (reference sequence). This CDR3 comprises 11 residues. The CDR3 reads CSATRNTEAFF. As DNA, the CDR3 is TGCAGTGCTACCAGGAACACTGAAGCTTTCTTT.

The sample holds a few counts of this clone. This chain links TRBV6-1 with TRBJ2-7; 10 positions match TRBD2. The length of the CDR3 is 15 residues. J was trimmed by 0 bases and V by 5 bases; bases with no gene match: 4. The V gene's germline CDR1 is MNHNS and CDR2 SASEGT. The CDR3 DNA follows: TGTGCCAGCAGTCTTAGCGGGGGGCCCTCCTACGAGCAGTACTTC. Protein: CASSLSGGPSYEQYF.

The CDR3 protein is CASSPRQGAQTLNTEAFF. The CDR3 DNA is TGTGCCAGCAGCCCTCGACAGGGGGCTCAAACCCTGAACACTGAAGCTTTCTTT. The chain combines TRBV9 with TRBJ1-1; 10 positions agree with TRBD1. CDR3 length: 18 amino acids. Trimming at V came to 4 bases and at J to 0 bases, leaving 12 bases not matched to a gene. The germline gives CDR1 SGDLS, CDR2 YYNGEE.

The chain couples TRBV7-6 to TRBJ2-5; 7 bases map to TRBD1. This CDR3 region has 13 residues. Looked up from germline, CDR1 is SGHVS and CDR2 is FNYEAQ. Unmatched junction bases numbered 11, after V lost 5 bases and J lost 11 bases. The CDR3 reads CASSILLGQVQYF. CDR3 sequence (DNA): TGTGCCAGCAGCATACTTCTAGGACAGGTGCAGTACTTC. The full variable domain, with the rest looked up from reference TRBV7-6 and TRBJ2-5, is GAGVSQSPRYKVTKRGQDVALRCDPISGHVSLYWYRQALGQGPEFLTYFNYEAQQDKSGLPNDRFSAERPEGSISTLTIQRTEQRDSAMYRCASSILLGQVQYFGPGTRLLVL.

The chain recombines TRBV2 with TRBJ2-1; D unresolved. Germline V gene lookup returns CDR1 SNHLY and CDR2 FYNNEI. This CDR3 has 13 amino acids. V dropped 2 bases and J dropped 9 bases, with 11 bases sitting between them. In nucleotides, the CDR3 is TGTGCCAGCAGTGAAACTATAATTGGTGAGCAGTTCTTC. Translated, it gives CASSETIIGEQFF.

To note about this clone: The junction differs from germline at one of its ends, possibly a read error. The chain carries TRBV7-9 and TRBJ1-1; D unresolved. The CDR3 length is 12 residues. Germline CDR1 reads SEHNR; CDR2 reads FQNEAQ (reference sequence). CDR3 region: CSSSAPGMGAFF. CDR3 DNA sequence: TGTTCCAGCAGCGCCCCCGGGATGGGGGCTTTCTTT.

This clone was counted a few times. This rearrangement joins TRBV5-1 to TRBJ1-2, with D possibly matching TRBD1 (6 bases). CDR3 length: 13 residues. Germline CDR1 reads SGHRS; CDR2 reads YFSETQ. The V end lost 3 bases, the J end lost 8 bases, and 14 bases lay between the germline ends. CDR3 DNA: TGCGCCAGCAGCTCCTCAGGGGCGGAAGGCTACACCTTC. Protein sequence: CASSSSGAEGYTF.

The CDR3 nucleotides read TGTGCCAGCAGCTTAGGTTTGAGTTCCACTGAAGCTTTCTTT. This gives the protein CASSLGLSSTEAFF. The rearrangement joins TRBV7-2 to TRBJ1-1, with unresolved D. This CDR3 region has 14 residues. From germline, CDR1 is SGHTA and CDR2 FQGNSA. Trimming removed 1 base from V and 4 bases from J, with 10 bases in between.